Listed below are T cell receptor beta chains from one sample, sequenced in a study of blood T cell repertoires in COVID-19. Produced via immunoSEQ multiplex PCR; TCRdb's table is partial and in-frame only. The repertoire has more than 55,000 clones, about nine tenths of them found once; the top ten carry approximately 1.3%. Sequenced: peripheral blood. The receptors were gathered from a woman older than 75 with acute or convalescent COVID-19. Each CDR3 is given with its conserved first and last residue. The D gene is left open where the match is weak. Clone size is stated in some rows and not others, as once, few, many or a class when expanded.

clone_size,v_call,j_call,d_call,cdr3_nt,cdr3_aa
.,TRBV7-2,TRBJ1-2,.,TGTGCCAGCAGCTTGGCAGGAAGTGGTGGCTACACCTTC,CASSLAGSGGYTF
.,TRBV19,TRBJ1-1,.,TGTGCCAGTAGTCTCCGAGGGAGTGAAGCTTTCTTT,CASSLRGSEAFF
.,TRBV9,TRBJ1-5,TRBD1,TGTGCCAGCAGCACAACAGGGGGCCGCAATCAGCCCCAGCATTTT,CASSTTGGRNQPQHF
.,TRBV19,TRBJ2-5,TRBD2,TGTGCCAGTAAACAGCGGGGGGGCGGTGAGACCCAGTACTTC,CASKQRGGGETQYF
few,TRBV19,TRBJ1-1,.,TGTGCCAGTAGTATCTACAGGGACACTGAAGCTTTCTTT,CASSIYRDTEAFF
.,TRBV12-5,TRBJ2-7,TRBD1,TGTGCTAGTGGTTTGGCAAGGGACAGTAGCTCCTACGAGCAGTACTTC,CASGLARDSSSYEQYF
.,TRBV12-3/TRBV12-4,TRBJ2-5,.,TGTGCCAGCAGTTTACAGCAAGAGACCCAGTACTTC,CASSLQQETQYF
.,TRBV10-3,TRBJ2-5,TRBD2,TGTGCCATCAGTGCCGGGGAGGGAGAGACCCAGTACTTC,CAISAGEGETQYF
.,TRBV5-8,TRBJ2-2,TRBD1,TGTGCCAGCAGGCAGGGGGCGAACACCGGGGAGCTGTTTTTT,CASRQGANTGELFF
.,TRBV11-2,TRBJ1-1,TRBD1,TGTGCCAGCAGCTTAGCCGCCAGGGGGACTGAAGCTTTCTTT,CASSLAARGTEAFF
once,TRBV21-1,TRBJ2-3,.,TGTGCCAGCAGCAGGGGACTAGCGGGGGGGCCTAGCACAGATACGCAGTATTTT,CASSRGLAGGPSTDTQYF
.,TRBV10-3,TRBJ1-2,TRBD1,TGTGCCATCAGTACAGGGGCAGTTGGCTACACCTTC,CAISTGAVGYTF
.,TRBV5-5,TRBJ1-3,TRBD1,TGTGCCAGCAGCTTGGGGCTGGGACAGGGGGCAGGTGGAAACACCATATATTTT,CASSLGLGQGAGGNTIYF
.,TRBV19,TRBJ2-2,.,TGTGCCAGTAGTCGGGAAGCCGGGGAGCTGTTTTTT,CASSREAGELFF
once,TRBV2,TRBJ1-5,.,TGTGCCAGCAGTGAAGGCCAGGGCAATCAGCCCCAGCATTTT,CASSEGQGNQPQHF
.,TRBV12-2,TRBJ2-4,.,TGTGCAAGTCGTTTGACAGGGACACTAGCCAAAAACATTCAGTACTTC,CASRLTGTLAKNIQYF
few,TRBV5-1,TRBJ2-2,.,TGCGCCAGCAGCTTAAGACTCGACACCGGGGAGCTGTTTTTT,CASSLRLDTGELFF
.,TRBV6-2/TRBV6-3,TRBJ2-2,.,TGTGCCAGCAGTTACTCACAGGGAAGTAACACCGGGGAGCTGTTTTTT,CASSYSQGSNTGELFF
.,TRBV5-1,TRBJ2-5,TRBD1,TGCGCCAGCAGCCCCGGGACAGGCCTCTCAGAGACCCAGTACTTC,CASSPGTGLSETQYF
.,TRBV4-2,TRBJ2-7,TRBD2,TGTGCCAGCAGCAAAACCGGGACTAGCGGCACCTACGAGCAGTACTTC,CASSKTGTSGTYEQYF
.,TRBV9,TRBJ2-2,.,TGTGCCAGCAGCGTAGGGCTAGCGAACACCGGGGAGCTGTTTTTT,CASSVGLANTGELFF